This T cell receptor (beta chain) was observed in a study of shared clonotypes between healthy human individuals (dated by TCRdb to the early 2020s). Regarding the complete study: The cohort comprised two women and three men aged 18 to 49 years. The study deeply sequenced blood TCR repertoires of five healthy adults to estimate repertoire size and the extent of clonotype sharing between individuals. To increase sequencing depth and limit assay-specific biases, different laboratories used diverse techniques to prepare libraries and sequence TCR repertoires. For each donor, CD4 naive and CD4 memory were each run on three plates, CD8 naive on two plates, and CD8 memory on one plate. Each donor's leukapheresis produced roughly between roughly 0.85 and 10 billion PBMCs. What the research found in general, with its limitations: Pairwise subsampling indicated that sequencing depth was expected to affect the degree of clonotype sharing among donors. Estimated clonotype richness was generally larger for naive than for memory subsets. Sampling was limited to blood, and TCR repertoires in tissue likely differ from TCR repertoires in blood. Incomplete sequencing was indicated by rarefaction of sorted-subset datasets, despite the large sequencing depth. Compared with non-shared clonotypes, the clonotypes found in all four sorted-subset donors had higher generation probabilities. The genetic and exposure-history diversity represented was limited by the small number of donors. Around 5.4% of naive CD4, 3.5% of naive CD8, approximately 2% of memory CD4, and 0.35% to 0.4% of memory CD8 clonotypes were shared across several donors.

TCR CDR3 regions were amplified from genomic DNA by multiplex PCR using the deep immunoSEQ assay. Extracted genomic DNA from each cell subset was distributed evenly across all wells of several immunoSEQ 96-well plates, and each plate was treated as a replicate. Each replicate PCR for sorted subsets received 200 ng genomic DNA, equal to roughly 30,000 T cell genomes. Purified libraries were quantified with a Qubit 3.0 fluorometer, sized on a Bioanalyzer 2100, and re-quantified with the KAPA Library Quantification kit. Every immunoSEQ 96-well plate was sequenced on a separate single-read 150-cycle Illumina NextSeq 550 flow cell. The study's own analysis went as follows. Because the immunoSEQ output included only junctional sequences and no quality scores, the filtering could not be the same as the filtering used for full-length reads. To assign V/J genes and CDR3, sequences were annotated using PyIR, a Python wrapper for IgBLAST v1.9, with IMGT germline references. Reads were filtered out if the reads had weak V/J assignments (E-value above 1e-6), no CDR3, stop codons, out-of-frame junctions, or ambiguous translated residues. V3J clonotypes were defined as sequences sharing an identical inferred V gene, J gene, and CDR3 amino acid sequence. To compute the percentage overlap between repertoires, the number of shared unique clonotypes was divided by the size of the smaller repertoire. RTK rarefaction, the Chao1 estimator, and Recon v2.1 estimates of unobserved clonotypes were used to assess repertoire richness. Generation probabilities for all TCRbeta clonotypes obtained by the gDNA method from several donors were computed using OLGA. In its TCRdb copy, this immuneACCESS table keeps in-frame sequences only and misses some clones. Where compared with another copy, unresolved V genes explain less than half of these, and the others have no known cause. From that table come the V and J calls and clone size; the DNA was used to work out D and trimming. This sample lists a few million clones; more than 80% were detected once. Around 0.15% of the sample goes to the ten largest clones.

From the cysteine up to the phenylalanine, the CDR3 has a length of 12 residues. Only the CDR3 portion is preserved as DNA: 36 bases, with reading frame beginning at the first base. Via the germline V gene, CDR1 is MGHDK and CDR2 SYGVNS. Trimming at the junction amounts to 3 bases on V and 5 bases on J, and the germline ends lie 7 bases apart. The donors were healthy, HIV-negative adults with no recently reported acute infections or vaccinations. Only Caucasian adults living in Nashville, Tennessee, USA were represented among the donors. CD4+ T cells were enriched by magnetic negative selection; naive cells were then positively selected on CD45RA, and the negative fraction formed the memory subset. Blood was collected by leukapheresis, and PBMCs were isolated by Ficoll-Histopaque density gradient centrifugation and then cryopreserved in liquid nitrogen vapor phase. Analytical flow cytometry was used to check the purity and quantity of every magnetically sorted T cell population. Each sorted fraction had its genomic DNA isolated and then quantified by UV absorbance on a Nanodrop 2000c.

For this clone: Its antigen has not been determined. No base qualities exist here, and no much larger clone lies one base off it.

The chain is assembled from TRBV25-1 and TRBJ2-5; the D gene cannot be resolved reliably. The sample comprised naive CD4+ T cells sorted from blood. This specimen's cell subset or site label, per the study, means: CD45RA+ positively selected. The clonotype was recovered from a man aged 18 to 30 in good health. The CDR3 protein sequence reads: CASSEKVETQYF. Here is the DNA: TGTGCCAGCAGTGAGAAGGTGGAGACCCAGTACTTC.